These 9 T cell receptor beta chains originate from one sample sequenced in a study of blood T cell repertoires in COVID-19. Produced via immunoSEQ multiplex PCR; TCRdb's table is partial and in-frame only. The sample gives roughly 130,000 clones, 87% of which show up once; 3.5% to 4.5% is in the top ten. The specimen was peripheral blood. These TCRs come from a woman in her sixties or seventies with acute or convalescent COVID-19.

This chain uses TRBV12-3 or TRBV12-4 with TRBJ2-7; D call uncertain. CDR3 size: 11 residues. V lost 5 bases and J 4 bases, leaving 6 bases between the germline ends. The CDR3 region is CASSISYEQYF. CDR3 nucleotide sequence: TGTGCCAGCAGTATCTCTTACGAGCAGTACTTC.

Only one count was recorded for this clone. CDR3 nucleotide sequence: TGTGCCAGCAGTGAAGGGCCGGCAGGGAATGAAAAACTGTTTTTT. Protein: CASSEGPAGNEKLFF. The V gene is TRBV6-1, the J gene TRBJ1-4; perhaps TRBD1 as D (5 bases). V shed 1 base and J shed 5 bases, with 11 bases lying between them. The CDR3 consists of 15 residues. Germline V lookup: CDR1 MNHNS, CDR2 SASEGT.

The chain has TRBV6-5 and TRBJ1-1, with D perhaps TRBD1 (6 bases). The CDR3 has 13 amino acids. Germline assignment: CDR1 MNHEY and CDR2 SVGAGI. The V gene lost 9 bases and the J gene lost 0 bases, with 11 bases spanning the gap. Here the CDR3 reads CASSGQMNTEAFF. CDR3 bases: TGTGCCAGTTCGGGACAAATGAACACTGAAGCTTTCTTT.

The chain combines TRBV11-1 with TRBJ2-2; TRBD1 matches at 8 bases. The CDR3 is 16 residues long. Germline V gene sequence: CDR1 SGHAT, CDR2 FQDESV (reference sequence). V gave up 5 bases and J gave up 4 bases; unmatched junction bases: 9. The CDR3 reads CASSQGDRGGTGELFF. CDR3 nucleotides: TGTGCCAGCAGCCAGGGAGACAGGGGTGGCACCGGGGAGCTGTTTTTT.

V and J are TRBV19 and TRBJ1-6; D is unresolved. Germline CDR1 LNHDA, CDR2 SQIVND (reference sequence). V was cut by 4 bases and J by 0 bases, with 13 bases left in between. The CDR3 contains 17 residues. CDR3 amino acids: CASSTEGVSSYNSPLHF. The DNA for the CDR3 is TGTGCCAGTAGTACGGAGGGTGTAAGCTCCTATAATTCACCCCTCCACTTT.

This sequence joins TRBV29-1 and TRBJ2-1; maybe TRBD1 (5 bases). Germline V gene sequence: CDR1 SQVTM, CDR2 ANQGSEA. CDR3 size: 13 residues. With 7 bases removed from V and 6 bases from J, the gap between germline ends came to 16 bases. CDR3 sequence (DNA): TGCAGCGGCCGATTTAGGGGCCCCAATGAGCAGTTCTTC. It is translated as CSGRFRGPNEQFF.

This rearrangement joins TRBV6-4 to TRBJ1-1; tentative D call: TRBD1 (6 bases). With 8 bases removed from V and 3 bases from J, the gap between germline ends came to 13 bases. Germline V gene sequence: CDR1 MRHNA, CDR2 SNTAGT. This CDR3 contains 13 residues. CDR3 region: CASSQGRDTEAFF. CDR3 coding DNA: TGTGCCAGCTCACAGGGACGGGACACTGAAGCTTTCTTT.

The chain combines TRBV28 with TRBJ1-2, with a possible D match to TRBD1 (6 bases). Looked up from germline, CDR1 is MDHEN and CDR2 is SYDVKM. Trimming removed 6 bases at V and 5 bases at J, with 16 bases between. This CDR3 region has 14 residues. The CDR3 region is CASRPGTFNYGYTF. The CDR3 DNA reads TGTGCCAGCAGGCCCGGGACATTTAATTATGGCTACACCTTC.

This rearrangement joins TRBV28 to TRBJ1-1; D may be TRBD1 (6 bases). This CDR3 is built from 15 residues. Trimming left V 6 bases short and J 0 bases short, with 14 bases between. CDR1 is MDHEN, CDR2 SYDVKM, per germline. As DNA, the CDR3 is TGTGCCAGCAGCCCGCCGGACAGAGTGAACACTGAAGCTTTCTTT. This translates into CASSPPDRVNTEAFF.